A single sample is the source of the 10 T cell receptor beta chains below, sequenced in a study of T cell changes during pregnancy in multiple sclerosis. Here immunoSEQ multiplex PCR was the method, and the copy in TCRdb shows in-frame clones only, minus some. The repertoire holds about 40,000 clones, with about 89% as singletons. This specimen consisted of CD4+ T cells from peripheral blood mononuclear cells, obtained after pregnancy. These receptors were taken from a female donor with multiple sclerosis, enrolled in a pregnancy study.

This clone was counted a single time. V is TRBV7-2 and J is TRBJ2-5; 11 positions agree with TRBD2. The CDR3 runs to 17 residues. V dropped 1 base and J dropped 1; count of bases not matched to a gene: 5. Germline CDR1 reads SGHTA; CDR2 reads FQGNSA. The CDR3 here is CASSLGGTSGVQETQYF. The DNA for the CDR3 is TGTGCCAGCAGCTTAGGGGGGACTAGCGGAGTCCAAGAGACCCAGTACTTC.

V and J are TRBV9 and TRBJ2-2; D is possibly TRBD2 (6 bases). CDR3 size: 14 residues. Germline values: CDR1 SGDLS, CDR2 YYNGEE. V shed 0 bases and J shed 5 bases, with 8 bases lying between them. CDR3 nucleotide sequence: TGTGCCAGCAGCGTAGCGGGAGAAACCGGGGAGCTGTTTTTT. Translating gives CASSVAGETGELFF.

The genes are TRBV2 and TRBJ1-5, with a possible D match to TRBD1 (6 bases). Germline assignment: CDR1 SNHLY and CDR2 FYNNEI. CDR3 size: 14 residues. The V end lost 5 bases, the J end lost 0 bases, and 8 bases lay between the germline ends. CDR3 protein: CASSPGASNQPQHF. The DNA of the CDR3 is TGTGCCAGCAGTCCAGGGGCTAGCAATCAGCCCCAGCATTTT.

This rearrangement joins TRBV5-4 to TRBJ2-1, with a weak D call TRBD2 (5 bases). The CDR3 extends over 14 amino acids. Trimming stripped 10 bases from V and 4 bases from J, with 18 bases between. CDR1 is SGHNT and CDR2 is YYREEE in the germline V gene (reference sequence). The CDR3 DNA reads as TGTGCCGCCACTTCGGGCGGAGGTTACAATGAGCAGTTCTTC. Protein: CAATSGGGYNEQFF.

CDR3 nucleotide sequence: TGTGCCAGCAGTGTGGAGAGTCGGTACACTGAAGCTTTCTTT. This translates into CASSVESRYTEAFF. The genes are TRBV2 and TRBJ1-1; D uncertain. CDR1 and CDR2 (germline): SNHLY, FYNNEI. The CDR3 is made up of 14 amino acids. V lost 4 bases, J lost 3 bases, and 12 bases lay in between.

The V call is TRBV7-2, the J call TRBJ1-1; D is uncertain. This CDR3 has 13 amino acids. Trimming cost V 0 bases and J 8 bases, with 10 bases left between them. CDR1 and CDR2 (germline): SGHTA, FQGNSA. This chain's CDR3 is CASSLAITAEAFF. The CDR3 DNA reads as TGTGCCAGCAGCTTAGCGATAACAGCCGAAGCTTTCTTT.

The chain links TRBV19 to TRBJ2-3; TRBD2 matches 13 bases. Germline values: CDR1 LNHDA, CDR2 SQIVND (reference sequence). The trim removed 6 bases at V and 6 bases at J, leaving 9 bases unmatched. CDR3 length: 16 residues. CDR3 DNA sequence: TGTGCCAGTAGAGGGACTAGCGGGATAAGGCACGATACGCAGTATTTT. Encoded protein: CASRGTSGIRHDTQYF.

The chain employs TRBV4-2 and TRBJ1-1; unclear D gene. Trimming removed 0 bases at V and 2 bases at J, with 10 bases between. Germline-derived CDR1 and CDR2 are LGHNA and YNFKEQ. This CDR3 is 15 amino acids long. The CDR3 DNA is TGTGCCAGCAGCCAAGAGGGAGGAGGAAACACTGAAGCTTTCTTT. Its translation is CASSQEGGGNTEAFF.

CDR3 nucleotides: TGTGCCAGCAGTGGATTCGGGACAGGTATGGACACTGAAGCTTTCTTT. This encodes CASSGFGTGMDTEAFF. The J gene is TRBJ1-1, the V gene TRBV6-1, with 8 nucleotides matching TRBD1. The V gene end was trimmed by 4 bases and the J gene end by 3 bases; junction bases not matched to a gene: 10. Germline lookup yields CDR1 MNHNS and CDR2 SASEGT. This CDR3 spans 16 amino acids.

This chain connects TRBV28 to TRBJ2-5; no clear D. CDR3 length: 13 amino acids. The ends were cut back, 5 bases at V and 1 base at J, with 8 bases in the middle. The germline gives CDR1 MDHEN, CDR2 SYDVKM. The CDR3 coding sequence is TGTGCCAGCAGTGAATCCAGCCAAGAGACCCAGTACTTC. Protein sequence: CASSESSQETQYF.